Listed below are T cell receptor beta chains from one sample, sequenced in a study of cytomegalovirus exposure and HLA in healthy donors. Measured with immunoSEQ multiplex PCR; TCRdb has only the in-frame clones, and not every one. The sample comprises roughly 59,000 clones, 65% to 80% of which are singletons, and about 17% rests with the top ten. The sample was PBMCs. The receptors here all came from a man in his forties in good health and CMV-seropositive. The CDR3 runs from the conserved cysteine through the conserved F or W. A D gene is named only where the DNA matches it firmly. Clone size is stated in some rows and not others, as once, few, many or a class when expanded.

len | abundance | j_gene | d_gene | v_gene | CDR3aa | CDR3nt
15 | . | TRBJ2-1 | . | TRBV5-8 | CASSVQGSSYNEQFF | TGTGCCAGCAGCGTTCAGGGAAGCTCCTACAATGAGCAGTTCTTC
14 | . | TRBJ1-5 | . | TRBV18 | CASSTGQYNQPQHF | TGTGCCAGCTCAACAGGACAGTACAATCAGCCCCAGCATTTT
14 | . | TRBJ1-3 | . | TRBV5-6 | CASSRDNSGNTIYF | TGTGCCAGCAGCCGGGACAACTCTGGAAACACCATATATTTT
15 | . | TRBJ2-5 | . | TRBV6-4 | CASSDSTQGQETQYF | TGTGCCAGCAGTGACTCGACACAGGGACAAGAGACCCAGTACTTC
15 | . | TRBJ1-1 | . | TRBV6-5 | CASSYFRQLNTEAFF | TGTGCCAGCAGTTACTTCAGGCAGTTGAACACTGAAGCTTTCTTT
13 | . | TRBJ1-1 | . | TRBV5-6 | CASSFRVSAEAFF | TGTGCCAGCAGCTTCCGCGTATCCGCTGAAGCTTTCTTT
13 | . | TRBJ2-7 | . | TRBV18 | CASSPGLAGEQYF | TGTGCCAGCTCCCCCGGACTCGCGGGCGAGCAGTACTTC
16 | . | TRBJ2-1 | TRBD2 | TRBV28 | CASKLLAGGRYNEQFF | TGTGCCAGCAAACTACTAGCGGGAGGACGCTACAATGAGCAGTTCTTC
15 | . | TRBJ2-7 | . | TRBV7-9 | CASSLVPAGLNEQYF | TGTGCCAGCAGCTTAGTACCAGCGGGCCTAAACGAGCAGTACTTC
14 | . | TRBJ1-2 | . | TRBV5-4 | CASSLVGGNYGYTF | TGTGCCAGCAGCTTGGTAGGCGGTAACTATGGCTACACCTTC
15 | . | TRBJ1-1 | TRBD1 | TRBV7-9 | CASSLPTLGQTEAFF | TGTGCCAGCAGCTTACCCACGTTGGGACAGACCGAAGCTTTCTTT
13 | few | TRBJ1-1 | . | TRBV14 | CASSQQGNTEAFF | TGTGCCAGCAGCCAACAGGGGAACACTGAAGCTTTCTTT
16 | . | TRBJ2-7 | . | TRBV19 | CASSALLRGVENEQYF | TGTGCCAGTAGTGCCCTACTTAGGGGTGTGGAAAACGAGCAGTACTTC
12 | . | TRBJ2-7 | . | TRBV9 | CASSVPGGKQYF | TGTGCCAGCAGCGTACCAGGAGGGAAGCAGTACTTC
19 | . | TRBJ2-7 | TRBD1 | TRBV7-9 | CASSPAAGTGGGSTYEQYF | TGTGCCAGCAGCCCCGCCGCCGGGACAGGGGGCGGTTCAACCTACGAGCAGTACTTC
13 | . | TRBJ2-2 | . | TRBV9 | CASSVEGAGELFF | TGTGCCAGCAGCGTAGAAGGAGCCGGGGAGCTGTTTTTT
14 | once | TRBJ2-7 | . | TRBV23-1 | CASSQTGSSYEQYF | TGCGCCAGCAGTCAAACAGGGAGCTCCTACGAGCAGTACTTC
17 | few | TRBJ2-3 | . | TRBV11-2 | CASSQDGLGGWADTQYF | TGCGCCAGCAGCCAAGATGGTCTGGGAGGTTGGGCGGATACGCAGTATTTT
15 | . | TRBJ1-5 | . | TRBV4-3 | CASSQGRTGRRPQHF | TGCGCCAGCAGCCAAGGTCGAACAGGGCGGAGGCCCCAGCATTTT
13 | . | TRBJ1-5 | . | TRBV30 | CAWSVHTDQPQHF | TGTGCCTGGAGTGTCCACACAGATCAGCCCCAGCATTTT
14 | few | TRBJ1-1 | . | TRBV11-2 | CASSLDGKNSEAFF | TGTGCCAGCAGCTTAGACGGGAAGAACAGTGAAGCTTTCTTT
11 | . | TRBJ1-5 | . | TRBV2 | CASSLGQPQHF | TGTGCCAGCAGCCTAGGACAGCCCCAGCATTTT
16 | . | TRBJ1-3 | TRBD1 | TRBV4-2 | CASSQPTGGSGNTIYF | TGTGCCAGCAGCCAGCCTACAGGGGGTTCAGGAAACACCATATATTTT
13 | . | TRBJ2-5 | . | TRBV7-2 | CASSRGGIETQYF | TGTGCCAGCAGCCGTGGGGGGATAGAGACCCAGTACTTC
15 | . | TRBJ2-7 | . | TRBV9 | CASSVGTAGLYEQYF | TGTGCCAGCAGCGTAGGGACAGCGGGACTCTACGAGCAGTACTTC
15 | few | TRBJ2-7 | TRBD1 | TRBV7-9 | CASSPQTGLNYEQYF | TGTGCCAGCAGCCCACAGACAGGGTTGAACTACGAGCAGTACTTC
16 | . | TRBJ2-1 | TRBD2 | TRBV7-3 | CASKGTSGRSGNEQFF | TGTGCCAGCAAAGGGACTAGCGGGAGGTCGGGCAATGAGCAGTTCTTC
15 | . | TRBJ2-7 | TRBD1 | TRBV7-2 | CASSPQTGNSYEQYF | TGTGCCAGCAGCCCACAGACAGGGAATAGCTACGAGCAGTACTTC
17 | few | TRBJ2-5 | . | TRBV15 | CATSRDIPGTIQETQYF | TGTGCCACCAGCAGAGATATTCCGGGTACAATCCAAGAGACCCAGTACTTC
14 | . | TRBJ2-1 | . | TRBV11-2 | CASSLAGSYNEQFF | TGTGCCAGCAGCTTAGCCGGCTCCTACAATGAGCAGTTCTTC
16 | . | TRBJ2-2 | TRBD2 | TRBV5-1 | CASSGGTSGGSGELFF | TGCGCCAGCAGCGGAGGGACTAGCGGTGGTTCTGGGGAGCTGTTTTTT
14 | . | TRBJ2-7 | . | TRBV29-1 | CSVEIQGGPYEQYF | TGCAGCGTTGAAATCCAGGGAGGTCCCTACGAGCAGTACTTC
13 | . | TRBJ2-1 | TRBD2 | TRBV28 | CASSLSAGHEQFF | TGTGCCAGCAGTTTATCAGCGGGGCATGAGCAGTTCTTC
14 | . | TRBJ1-5 | TRBD1 | TRBV30 | CAWSVGQGYQPQHF | TGTGCCTGGAGTGTGGGACAGGGATATCAGCCCCAGCATTTT
16 | . | TRBJ2-4 | . | TRBV7-2 | CASSPRVSQAKNIQYF | TGTGCCAGCAGCCCACGAGTTTCCCAAGCCAAAAACATTCAGTACTTC
14 | . | TRBJ1-4 | . | TRBV6-5 | CASRDGWQREKLFF | TGTGCCAGCAGAGACGGGTGGCAGAGGGAAAAACTGTTTTTT
13 | . | TRBJ2-5 | . | TRBV5-1 | CASSWTVQETQYF | TGCGCCAGCAGCTGGACAGTTCAAGAGACCCAGTACTTC
16 | . | TRBJ2-3 | TRBD2 | TRBV9 | CASSVDPAGGTDTQYF | TGTGCCAGCAGCGTAGATCCAGCGGGAGGAACAGATACGCAGTATTTT
16 | . | TRBJ2-2 | TRBD1 | TRBV7-8 | CASSRPRDRNTGELFF | TGTGCCAGCAGTCGACCCCGGGACAGGAACACCGGGGAGCTGTTTTTT
18 | . | TRBJ2-3 | TRBD2 | TRBV7-2 | CASSSGKESGRKGDTQYF | TGTGCCAGCAGCTCGGGTAAAGAGAGCGGGAGGAAAGGAGATACGCAGTATTTT
13 | . | TRBJ1-1 | . | TRBV6-5 | CASNGGLTTEAFF | TGTGCCAGCAACGGGGGGTTGACTACTGAAGCTTTCTTT
16 | . | TRBJ2-5 | TRBD1 | TRBV7-2 | CASSLGGQGWQETQYF | TGTGCCAGCAGCTTAGGGGGACAGGGGTGGCAAGAGACCCAGTACTTC
15 | . | TRBJ2-7 | . | TRBV13 | CASSGRRAEDDEQYF | TGTGCCAGCAGCGGGCGGAGAGCGGAAGATGACGAGCAGTACTTC
13 | . | TRBJ2-7 | TRBD2 | TRBV2 | CASGWTSSYEQYF | TGTGCCAGCGGCTGGACTAGCTCTTACGAGCAGTACTTC
14 | few | TRBJ1-1 | . | TRBV27 | CASSLSGSGTEAFF | TGTGCCAGCAGTTTATCAGGGAGTGGTACTGAAGCTTTCTTT
13 | few | TRBJ2-2 | . | TRBV19 | CASSVVVLGELFF | TGTGCCAGTAGTGTAGTCGTACTCGGGGAGCTGTTTTTT
14 | . | TRBJ2-1 | TRBD2 | TRBV5-8 | CASSPRLASNEQFF | TGTGCCAGCAGCCCGCGACTAGCGAGTAATGAGCAGTTCTTC
13 | . | TRBJ2-2 | . | TRBV7-9 | CASSNIIVGELFF | TGTGCCAGCAGCAATATTATAGTCGGGGAGCTGTTTTTT
16 | . | TRBJ2-2 | TRBD2 | TRBV5-6 | CASSPFSREDTGELFF | TGTGCCAGCAGCCCGTTTTCGCGGGAGGACACCGGGGAGCTGTTTTTT
18 | . | TRBJ2-5 | TRBD1 | TRBV2 | CASRAGTGVTRGQETQYF | TGTGCCAGCAGGGCCGGGACAGGGGTTACACGTGGTCAAGAGACCCAGTACTTC
16 | . | TRBJ2-5 | . | TRBV21-1 | CASSKGLAAWEKTQYF | TGTGCCAGCAGCAAGGGACTAGCGGCCTGGGAGAAGACCCAGTACTTC
12 | few | TRBJ2-7 | . | TRBV6-5 | CASSLADREQYF | TGTGCCAGCAGTTTAGCCGACAGGGAGCAGTACTTC